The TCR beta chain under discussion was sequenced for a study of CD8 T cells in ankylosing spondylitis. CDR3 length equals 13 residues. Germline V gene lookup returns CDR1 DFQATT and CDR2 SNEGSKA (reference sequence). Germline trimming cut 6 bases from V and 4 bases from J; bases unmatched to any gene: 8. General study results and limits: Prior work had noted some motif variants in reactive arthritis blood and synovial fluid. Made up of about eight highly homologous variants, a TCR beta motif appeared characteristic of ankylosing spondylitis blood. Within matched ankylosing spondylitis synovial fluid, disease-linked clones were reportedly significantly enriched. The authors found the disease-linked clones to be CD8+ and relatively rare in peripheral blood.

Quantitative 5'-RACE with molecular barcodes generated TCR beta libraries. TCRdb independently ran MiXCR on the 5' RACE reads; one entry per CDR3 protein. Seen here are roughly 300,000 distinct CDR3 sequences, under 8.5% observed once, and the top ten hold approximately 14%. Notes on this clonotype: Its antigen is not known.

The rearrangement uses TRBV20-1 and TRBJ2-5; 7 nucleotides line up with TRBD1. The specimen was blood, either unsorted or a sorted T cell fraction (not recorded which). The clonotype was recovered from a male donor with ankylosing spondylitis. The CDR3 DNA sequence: TGCAGTGCAGCGAGACAGGGCAGAGAGACCCAGTACTTC. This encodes CSAARQGRETQYF.